This TCR beta chain was captured by sequencing in a study of identical twins (TCRdb year 2016). Regarding the research as a whole: TCR alpha and beta repertoires from monozygotic twins, unrelated adults of various ages and cord blood were deep-sequenced to test whether fetal clonotypes persist. To rule out contamination, replicate twin experiments were performed at different times with different library preparation protocols. The investigation overall reported the following: In monozygotic twins, out-of-frame TCR alpha sharing was systematically underestimated by recombination models, although the models agreed with sharing between unrelated individuals. Invariant T cells such as MAIT and iNKT could partly confound zero-insertion analyses, though diverse VJ usage argued against this for most clonotypes. Excess twin sharing in beta out-of-frame sequences was weaker because fewer shared sequences lowered the signal-to-noise ratio. Fewer insertions were carried by abundant cord blood beta clonotypes, a similar but weaker trend appeared in young adult naive repertoires, and no such trend appeared in memory repertoires. Because the same donors could not be followed over many years, the conclusions relied on cross-sectional statistical analysis. Compared with coincidental sharing between unrelated individuals, an excess of low generation-probability sequences was observed among out-of-frame TCR alpha sequences shared between twins.

Libraries were made using 5' RACE. Sequencing took place on an Illumina HiSeq 2000. Template switching added a universal primer binding site, and the final cDNA carried a unique molecular identifier that allowed TCR cDNA molecules to be counted accurately. Specific primers in the conserved constant-segment region were used to synthesize first-strand cDNA for TCR alpha and beta chains. To control for contamination, every cDNA library was double barcoded, receiving both a SMART-Mk sample barcode and Illumina barcodes. TruSeq adapter sequences and Illumina sample barcodes were added in two successive PCR steps. TCR alpha and beta cDNA libraries were sequenced on the Illumina HiSeq platform with custom primers. The authors' analysis ran thus. MiGEC was used to process raw reads and extract unique molecular identifiers, and MiXCR was used to find CDR3 positions. Recombination models were inferred per individual with the repgenHMM and IGoR tools using an EM algorithm. Shared clonotypes were analyzed with the tcR package in R, and sharing was normalized by the product of cloneset sizes. To study raw recombination without the effects of thymic and clonal selection, out-of-frame nonproductive sequences were analyzed. Using fastp at Q25 and MiXCR, TCRdb reprocessed the public reads and kept productive beta chains. CDR3 protein sequences are deduplicated, and each keeps its most common genes and DNA. The authors' filters were not applied to this entry. The sample has roughly 540,000 distinct CDR3 sequences on record, roughly a fifth of them singletons. The ten largest clones add up to around 1% of the sample.

All donors were healthy Caucasians. Three pairs of female monozygotic twins, all aged about 18 to 29 years, were included in the twin cohort. Positive isolation kits from Invitrogen were used to isolate CD4+ and CD8+ T cell populations. The CDR3 starts with the cysteine, ends with the phenylalanine, and has 13 residues. The entry retains the CDR3 DNA only, 39 bases that are in frame from base 1. Between the V and J ends, shortened by 5 bases and 8 bases respectively, the junction contains 13 bases. CDR1 and CDR2 are read off the germline V gene (reference sequence) as DFQATT and SNEGSKA. As to this clonotype: Its cognate antigen has yet to be identified. Within one base of it there is no much larger clone, and no base qualities were kept.

These records were also assigned to another study, of T cells expressing NK-cell markers. The second investigation adds: TCR beta-chain repertoires were profiled in sorted CD3+CD56+NKG2C+, CD3+CD56+NKG2C- and CD3+CD56-NKG2C+ T-cell subsets from several donors. Of the eight sequenced donors, seven were found to be HCMV-seropositive and one was found to be HCMV-seronegative. To restrict sorting to alphabetaTCR-expressing T cells, an anti-gammadeltaTCR antibody was added in several experiments. For over five donors, the dominant CD3+CD56+NKG2C+ clonotypes were among the top 10 CD8+ clonotypes and accounted for about 1.0-8% of CD8+ T cells. Those dominant clonotypes were again the most abundant among CD3+CD56-NKG2C+ cells in a few donors, at 28.3-60.1%. Whether the expanded NKG2C-expressing T cell clones were specific for HCMV antigens was left unclear. All eight donors whose samples were sequenced were randomly selected healthy volunteers, three of them men and five women. To determine HCMV serostatus, a commercial ELISA kit was used to detect HCMV-specific IgG in serum. MIGEC handled demultiplexing of the reads and grouping by UMI, while MiTCR was used to assemble and quantify clonotypes. To exclude erroneous sequences, only TCR cDNA sequences supported by at least two reads were retained. Downstream repertoire analysis used the tcR package, and clonotypes were matched across fractions by CDR3 nucleotide sequence plus V segment. VDJmatch was used to annotate antigen specificity against VDJdb, with one amino acid substitution in CDR3 permitted.

The sequence was obtained from a woman younger than 30 in good health. The chain is assembled from TRBV20-1 and TRBJ1-6; no D segment can be confidently identified. The specimen sequenced was CD4+ T cells sorted from blood. The CDR3 region: CSALDTRYSPLHF. The DNA sequence is given as TGCAGTGCTCTAGATACACGTTATTCACCCCTCCACTTT.